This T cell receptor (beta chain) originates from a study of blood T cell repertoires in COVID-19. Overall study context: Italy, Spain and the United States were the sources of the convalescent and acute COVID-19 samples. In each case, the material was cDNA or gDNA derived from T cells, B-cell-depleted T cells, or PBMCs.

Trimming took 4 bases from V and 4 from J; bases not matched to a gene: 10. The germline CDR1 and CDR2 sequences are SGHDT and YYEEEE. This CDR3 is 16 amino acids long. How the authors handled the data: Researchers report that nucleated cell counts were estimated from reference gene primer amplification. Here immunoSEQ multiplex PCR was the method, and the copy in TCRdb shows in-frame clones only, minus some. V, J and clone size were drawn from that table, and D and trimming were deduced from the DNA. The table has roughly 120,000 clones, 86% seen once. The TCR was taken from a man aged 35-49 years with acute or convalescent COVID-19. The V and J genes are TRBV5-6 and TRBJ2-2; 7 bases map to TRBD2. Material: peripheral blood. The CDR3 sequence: CASSPNTGTITGELFF. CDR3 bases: TGTGCCAGCAGCCCCAACACCGGGACTATCACCGGGGAGCTGTTTTTT.